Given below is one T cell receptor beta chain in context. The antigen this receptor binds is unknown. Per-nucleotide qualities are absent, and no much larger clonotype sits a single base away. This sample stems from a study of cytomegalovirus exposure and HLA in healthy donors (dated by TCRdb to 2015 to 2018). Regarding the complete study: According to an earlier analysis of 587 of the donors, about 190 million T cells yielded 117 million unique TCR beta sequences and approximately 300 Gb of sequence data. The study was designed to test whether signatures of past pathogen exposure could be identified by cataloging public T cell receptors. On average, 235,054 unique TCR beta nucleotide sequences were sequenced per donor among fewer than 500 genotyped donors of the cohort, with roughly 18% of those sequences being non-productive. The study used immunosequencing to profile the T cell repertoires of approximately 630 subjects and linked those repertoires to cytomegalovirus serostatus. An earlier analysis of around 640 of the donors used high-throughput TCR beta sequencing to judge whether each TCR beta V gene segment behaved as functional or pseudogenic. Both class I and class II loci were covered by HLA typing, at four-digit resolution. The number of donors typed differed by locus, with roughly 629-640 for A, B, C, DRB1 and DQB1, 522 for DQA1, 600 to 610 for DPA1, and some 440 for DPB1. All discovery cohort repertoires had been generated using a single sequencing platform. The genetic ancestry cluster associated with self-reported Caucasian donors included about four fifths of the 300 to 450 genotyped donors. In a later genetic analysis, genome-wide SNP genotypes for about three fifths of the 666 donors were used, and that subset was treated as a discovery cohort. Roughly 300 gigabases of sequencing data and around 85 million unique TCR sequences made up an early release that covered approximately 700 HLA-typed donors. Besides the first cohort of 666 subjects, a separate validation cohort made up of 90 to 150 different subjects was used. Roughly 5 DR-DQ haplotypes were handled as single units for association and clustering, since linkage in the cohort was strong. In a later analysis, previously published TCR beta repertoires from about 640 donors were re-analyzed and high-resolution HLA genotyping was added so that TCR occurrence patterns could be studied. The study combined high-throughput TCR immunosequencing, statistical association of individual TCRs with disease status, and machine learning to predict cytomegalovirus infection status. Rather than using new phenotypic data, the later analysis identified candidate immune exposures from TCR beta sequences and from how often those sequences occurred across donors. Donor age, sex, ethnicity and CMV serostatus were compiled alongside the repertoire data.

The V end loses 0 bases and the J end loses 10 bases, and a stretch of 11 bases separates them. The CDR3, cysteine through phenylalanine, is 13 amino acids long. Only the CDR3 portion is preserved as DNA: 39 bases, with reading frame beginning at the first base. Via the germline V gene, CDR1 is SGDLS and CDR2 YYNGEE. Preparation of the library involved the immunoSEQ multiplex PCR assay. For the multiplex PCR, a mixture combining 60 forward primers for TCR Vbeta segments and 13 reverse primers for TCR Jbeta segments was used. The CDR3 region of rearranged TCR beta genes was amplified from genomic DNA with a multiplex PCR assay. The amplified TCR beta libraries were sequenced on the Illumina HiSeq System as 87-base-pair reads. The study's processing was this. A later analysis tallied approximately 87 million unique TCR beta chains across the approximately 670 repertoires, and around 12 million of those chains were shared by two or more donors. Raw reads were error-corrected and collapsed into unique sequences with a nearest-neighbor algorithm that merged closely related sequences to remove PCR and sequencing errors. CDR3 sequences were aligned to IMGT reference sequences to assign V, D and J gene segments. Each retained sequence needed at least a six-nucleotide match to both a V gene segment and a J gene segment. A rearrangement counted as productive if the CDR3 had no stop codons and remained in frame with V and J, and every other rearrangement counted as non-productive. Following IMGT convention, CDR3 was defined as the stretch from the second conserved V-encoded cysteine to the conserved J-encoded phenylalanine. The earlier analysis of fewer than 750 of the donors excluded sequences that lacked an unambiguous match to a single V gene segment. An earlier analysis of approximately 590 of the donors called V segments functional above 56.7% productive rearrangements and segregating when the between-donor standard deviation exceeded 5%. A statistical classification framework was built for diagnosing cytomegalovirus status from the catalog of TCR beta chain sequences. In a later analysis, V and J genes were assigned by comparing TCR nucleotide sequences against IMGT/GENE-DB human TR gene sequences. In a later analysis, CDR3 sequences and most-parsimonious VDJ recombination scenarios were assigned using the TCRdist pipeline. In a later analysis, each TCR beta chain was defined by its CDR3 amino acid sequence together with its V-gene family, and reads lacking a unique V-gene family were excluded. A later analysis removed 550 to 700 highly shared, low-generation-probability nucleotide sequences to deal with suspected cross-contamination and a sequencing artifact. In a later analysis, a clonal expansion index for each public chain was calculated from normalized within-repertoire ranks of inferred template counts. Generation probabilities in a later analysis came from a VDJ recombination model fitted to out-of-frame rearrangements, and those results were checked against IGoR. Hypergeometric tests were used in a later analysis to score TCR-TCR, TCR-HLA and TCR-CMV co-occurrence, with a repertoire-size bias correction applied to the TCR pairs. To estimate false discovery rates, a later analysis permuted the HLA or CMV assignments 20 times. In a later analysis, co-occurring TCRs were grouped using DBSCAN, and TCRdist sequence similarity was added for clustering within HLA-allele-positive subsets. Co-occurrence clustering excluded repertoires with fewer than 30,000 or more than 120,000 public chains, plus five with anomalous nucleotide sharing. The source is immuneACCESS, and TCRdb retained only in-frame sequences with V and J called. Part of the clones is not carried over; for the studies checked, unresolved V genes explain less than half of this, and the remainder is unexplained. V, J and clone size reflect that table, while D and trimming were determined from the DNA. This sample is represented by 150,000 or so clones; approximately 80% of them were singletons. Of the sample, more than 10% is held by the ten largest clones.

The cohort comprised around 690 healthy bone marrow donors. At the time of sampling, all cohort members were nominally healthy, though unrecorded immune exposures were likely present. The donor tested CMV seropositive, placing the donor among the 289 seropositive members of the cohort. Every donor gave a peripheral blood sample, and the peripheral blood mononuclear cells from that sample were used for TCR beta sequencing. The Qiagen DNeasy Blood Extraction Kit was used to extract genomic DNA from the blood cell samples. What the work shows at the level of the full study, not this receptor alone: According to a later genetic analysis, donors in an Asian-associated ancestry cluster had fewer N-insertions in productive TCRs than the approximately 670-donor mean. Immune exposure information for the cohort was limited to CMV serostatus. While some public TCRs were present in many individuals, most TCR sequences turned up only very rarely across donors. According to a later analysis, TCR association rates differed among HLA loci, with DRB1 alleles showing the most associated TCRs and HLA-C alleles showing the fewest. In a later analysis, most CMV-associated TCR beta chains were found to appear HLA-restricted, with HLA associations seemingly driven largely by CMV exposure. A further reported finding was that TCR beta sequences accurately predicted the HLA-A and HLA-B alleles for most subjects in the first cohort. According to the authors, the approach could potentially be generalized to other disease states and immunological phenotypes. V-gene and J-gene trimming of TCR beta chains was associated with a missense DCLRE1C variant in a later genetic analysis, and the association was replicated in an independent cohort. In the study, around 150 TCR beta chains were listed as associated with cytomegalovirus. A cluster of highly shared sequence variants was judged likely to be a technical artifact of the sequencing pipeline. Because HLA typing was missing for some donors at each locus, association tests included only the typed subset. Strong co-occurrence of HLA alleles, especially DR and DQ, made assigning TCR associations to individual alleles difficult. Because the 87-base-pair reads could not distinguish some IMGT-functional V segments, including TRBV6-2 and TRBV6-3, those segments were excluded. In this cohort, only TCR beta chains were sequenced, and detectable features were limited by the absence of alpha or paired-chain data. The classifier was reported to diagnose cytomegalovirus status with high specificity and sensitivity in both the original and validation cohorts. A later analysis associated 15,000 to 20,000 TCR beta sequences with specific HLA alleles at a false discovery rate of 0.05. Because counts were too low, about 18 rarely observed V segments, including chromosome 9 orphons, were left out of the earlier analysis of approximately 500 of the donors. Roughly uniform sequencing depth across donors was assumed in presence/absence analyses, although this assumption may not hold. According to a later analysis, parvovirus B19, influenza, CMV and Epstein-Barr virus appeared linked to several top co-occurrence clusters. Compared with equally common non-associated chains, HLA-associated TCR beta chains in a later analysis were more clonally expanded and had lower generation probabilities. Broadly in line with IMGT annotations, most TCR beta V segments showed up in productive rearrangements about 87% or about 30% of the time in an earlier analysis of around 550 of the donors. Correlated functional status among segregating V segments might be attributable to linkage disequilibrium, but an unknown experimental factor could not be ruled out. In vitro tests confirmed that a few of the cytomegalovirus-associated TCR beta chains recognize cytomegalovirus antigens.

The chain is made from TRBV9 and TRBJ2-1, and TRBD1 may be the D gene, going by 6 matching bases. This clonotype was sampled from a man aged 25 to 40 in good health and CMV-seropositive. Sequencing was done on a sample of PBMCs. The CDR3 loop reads CASSVGQVGEQFF. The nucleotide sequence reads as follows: TGTGCCAGCAGCGTAGGACAGGTAGGAGAGCAGTTCTTC.